This is a list of T cell receptor beta chains from one sample in a study of blood T cell repertoires in COVID-19. TCRdb keeps only in-frame clones here, not all; method: immunoSEQ multiplex PCR. The sample lists 40,000 to 45,000 clones, around nine tenths seen once, with approximately 2.6% in the top ten. Specimen: peripheral blood. The receptors derive from a human donor in a cohort sampled during active COVID-19. CDR3s include the opening cysteine and the closing phenylalanine or tryptophan. Fields, in order: V gene, D gene, J gene, clone size, CDR3 length, CDR3 protein, CDR3 DNA. The D gene is left open where the match is weak. Size values are once, few and many counts, or a class for expanded clones, and some rows have none.

v_gene: TRBV6-5; d_gene: TRBD1; j_gene: TRBJ2-7; abundance: .; len: 15; CDR3aa: CASGGPRQGSYEQYF; CDR3nt: TGTGCCAGCGGGGGTCCGCGACAGGGGTCCTACGAGCAGTACTTC
v_gene: TRBV5-1; d_gene: .; j_gene: TRBJ2-7; abundance: once; len: 13; CDR3aa: CASSTTSSYEQYF; CDR3nt: TGCGCCAGCAGCACAACCAGTTCATACGAGCAGTACTTC
v_gene: TRBV18; d_gene: TRBD1; j_gene: TRBJ2-2; abundance: .; len: 16; CDR3aa: CASSPTGTGRPGELFF; CDR3nt: TGTGCCAGCTCACCAACCGGGACAGGGAGGCCCGGGGAGCTGTTTTTT
v_gene: TRBV5-8; d_gene: TRBD2; j_gene: TRBJ2-3; abundance: .; len: 16; CDR3aa: CASSLHASGGTNTQYF; CDR3nt: TGTGCCAGCAGCTTGCATGCGAGCGGGGGAACTAATACGCAGTATTTT
v_gene: TRBV7-8; d_gene: .; j_gene: TRBJ2-6; abundance: .; len: 15; CDR3aa: CASSSSHSGANVLTF; CDR3nt: TGTGCCAGCAGCTCTAGCCACTCTGGGGCCAACGTCCTGACTTTC
v_gene: TRBV6-4; d_gene: .; j_gene: TRBJ2-3; abundance: .; len: 15; CDR3aa: CASSDIGGRADTQYF; CDR3nt: TGTGCCAGCAGTGACATCGGGGGAAGGGCAGATACGCAGTATTTT
v_gene: TRBV9; d_gene: .; j_gene: TRBJ2-3; abundance: .; len: 16; CDR3aa: CASSVAVSVTTDTQYF; CDR3nt: TGTGCCAGCAGCGTGGCAGTTAGCGTGACCACAGATACGCAGTATTTT
v_gene: TRBV6-1; d_gene: .; j_gene: TRBJ1-6; abundance: .; len: 16; CDR3aa: CASCGGYRDYNSPLHF; CDR3nt: TGTGCCAGCTGTGGGGGGTACAGGGACTATAATTCACCCCTCCACTTT
v_gene: TRBV4-1; d_gene: TRBD2; j_gene: TRBJ2-5; abundance: few; len: 16; CDR3aa: CASSQGTSGGGETQYF; CDR3nt: TGCGCCAGCAGCCAGGGGACTAGCGGGGGGGGAGAGACCCAGTACTTC
v_gene: TRBV15; d_gene: .; j_gene: TRBJ1-1; abundance: .; len: 15; CDR3aa: CATSRGGTLGREAFF; CDR3nt: TGTGCCACCAGCAGGGGGGGGACATTGGGGCGTGAAGCTTTCTTT
v_gene: TRBV7-9; d_gene: TRBD1; j_gene: TRBJ2-1; abundance: .; len: 16; CDR3aa: CASSPGDRASYNEQFF; CDR3nt: TGTGCCAGCAGCCCGGGGGACAGGGCCTCCTACAATGAGCAGTTCTTC
v_gene: TRBV11-2; d_gene: TRBD2; j_gene: TRBJ2-3; abundance: once; len: 18; CDR3aa: CASSLGSLAGGQTDTQYF; CDR3nt: TGTGCCAGCAGCTTAGGCTCACTAGCGGGGGGGCAAACAGATACGCAGTATTTT
v_gene: TRBV7-6; d_gene: .; j_gene: TRBJ2-2; abundance: .; len: 14; CDR3aa: CASSLVQNTGELFF; CDR3nt: TGTGCCAGCAGCTTAGTACAGAACACCGGGGAGCTGTTTTTT
v_gene: TRBV5-1; d_gene: .; j_gene: TRBJ2-1; abundance: .; len: 12; CDR3aa: CASSDSGNEQFF; CDR3nt: TGCGCCAGCAGCGATAGCGGCAATGAGCAGTTCTTC
v_gene: TRBV4-1; d_gene: .; j_gene: TRBJ1-2; abundance: .; len: 16; CDR3aa: CASSQEWTDINYGYTF; CDR3nt: TGCGCCAGCAGCCAAGAATGGACAGATATTAACTATGGCTACACCTTC
v_gene: TRBV3-1/TRBV3-2; d_gene: .; j_gene: TRBJ2-5; abundance: .; len: 11; CDR3aa: CASSREETQYF; CDR3nt: TGTGCCAGCAGCCGGGAGGAGACCCAGTACTTC
v_gene: TRBV1; d_gene: .; j_gene: TRBJ2-1; abundance: .; len: 18; CDR3aa: CTSSQDRDSGGIYNEQFF; CDR3nt: TGCACCAGCAGCCAAGATCGTGATAGCGGGGGAATCTACAATGAGCAGTTCTTC
v_gene: TRBV10-3; d_gene: TRBD1; j_gene: TRBJ2-2; abundance: .; len: 17; CDR3aa: CAISEWGQGKRPGELFF; CDR3nt: TGTGCCATCAGTGAGTGGGGACAGGGGAAAAGGCCCGGGGAGCTGTTTTTT
v_gene: TRBV30; d_gene: .; j_gene: TRBJ2-1; abundance: .; len: 16; CDR3aa: CAWSVGLDASYNEQFF; CDR3nt: TGTGCCTGGAGTGTGGGGCTGGATGCATCCTACAATGAGCAGTTCTTC
v_gene: TRBV10-3; d_gene: TRBD2; j_gene: TRBJ2-5; abundance: .; len: 14; CDR3aa: CAISEGGSKETQYF; CDR3nt: TGTGCCATCAGTGAAGGCGGGAGTAAAGAGACCCAGTACTTC
v_gene: TRBV9; d_gene: .; j_gene: TRBJ1-3; abundance: .; len: 16; CDR3aa: CASSVLQGYSGNTIYF; CDR3nt: TGTGCCAGCAGCGTTCTTCAGGGCTACTCTGGAAACACCATATATTTT
v_gene: TRBV5-1; d_gene: .; j_gene: TRBJ1-1; abundance: .; len: 13; CDR3aa: CASSFKRDTEAFF; CDR3nt: TGCGCCAGCAGCTTCAAGAGGGACACTGAAGCTTTCTTT
v_gene: TRBV4-1; d_gene: TRBD2; j_gene: TRBJ2-1; abundance: few; len: 15; CDR3aa: CASSRGLGGSNEQFF; CDR3nt: TGCGCCAGCAGCCGAGGGTTGGGAGGGTCCAATGAGCAGTTCTTC
v_gene: TRBV5-1; d_gene: TRBD1; j_gene: TRBJ1-2; abundance: .; len: 13; CDR3aa: CASSPGQGYGYTF; CDR3nt: TGCGCCAGCAGCCCGGGACAGGGCTATGGCTACACCTTC
v_gene: TRBV3-1/TRBV3-2; d_gene: .; j_gene: TRBJ2-2; abundance: .; len: 15; CDR3aa: CASSKGGLVGGELFF; CDR3nt: TGTGCCAGCAGCAAAGGCGGCCTAGTTGGCGGGGAGCTGTTTTTT
v_gene: TRBV30; d_gene: .; j_gene: TRBJ1-5; abundance: .; len: 16; CDR3aa: CAWSIAGGDSNQPQHF; CDR3nt: TGTGCCTGGAGCATCGCCGGGGGGGATAGCAATCAGCCCCAGCATTTT
v_gene: TRBV2; d_gene: .; j_gene: TRBJ1-2; abundance: .; len: 15; CDR3aa: CASRPPGSSNYGYTF; CDR3nt: TGTGCCAGCAGGCCCCCAGGGTCCTCTAACTATGGCTACACCTTC
v_gene: TRBV3-1/TRBV3-2; d_gene: .; j_gene: TRBJ1-1; abundance: .; len: 11; CDR3aa: CASTTTTEAFF; CDR3nt: TGTGCCAGCACCACTACCACTGAAGCTTTCTTT
v_gene: TRBV30; d_gene: .; j_gene: TRBJ2-7; abundance: few; len: 12; CDR3aa: CAWSVQGYEQYF; CDR3nt: TGTGCCTGGAGTGTACAGGGCTACGAGCAGTACTTC
v_gene: TRBV21-1; d_gene: .; j_gene: TRBJ1-5; abundance: few; len: 17; CDR3aa: CASSKVQIREGGQPQHF; CDR3nt: TGTGCCAGCAGCAAAGTCCAGATTAGGGAGGGCGGTCAGCCCCAGCATTTT
v_gene: TRBV4-1; d_gene: TRBD1; j_gene: TRBJ2-7; abundance: few; len: 16; CDR3aa: CASSPGQGARIYEQYF; CDR3nt: TGCGCCAGCAGCCCGGGACAGGGGGCGCGGATCTACGAGCAGTACTTC
v_gene: TRBV7-8; d_gene: TRBD2; j_gene: TRBJ2-5; abundance: .; len: 17; CDR3aa: CASSLAWGGGPKETQYF; CDR3nt: TGTGCCAGCAGCTTAGCGTGGGGCGGGGGGCCTAAAGAGACCCAGTACTTC
v_gene: TRBV4-1; d_gene: .; j_gene: TRBJ1-4; abundance: .; len: 14; CDR3aa: CASSQEVRGEKLFF; CDR3nt: TGCGCCAGCAGCCAAGAAGTCCGAGGGGAAAAACTGTTTTTT